Below, 10 T cell receptor beta chains from the same sample are listed, as sequenced in a study of shared clonotypes between healthy human individuals. Clones were sequenced by immunoSEQ multiplex PCR, and TCRdb holds only the in-frame ones, with some missing. The sample yields millions of clones, 90% to 95% seen once. Sequencing was carried out using naive CD4+ T cells sorted from blood. Subset here: CD45RA+ positively selected. The receptors stem from a man between 18 and 29 years old in good health.

The rearrangement joins TRBV29-1 to TRBJ2-2; TRBD1 matches at 8 bases. V dropped 2 bases and J dropped 7; count of bases not matched to a gene: 9. Germline values: CDR1 SQVTM, CDR2 ANQGSEA. The CDR3 spans 15 residues. The CDR3 spells CSVEPAGGQNGELFF. The CDR3 DNA reads TGCAGCGTTGAACCGGCAGGGGGCCAGAACGGGGAGCTGTTTTTT.

V is TRBV29-1 and J is TRBJ2-1; D gene ambiguous. The germline CDR1 and CDR2 sequences are SQVTM and ANQGSEA. There are 14 residues in the CDR3. The V gene lost 3 bases and the J gene lost 5 bases, with 14 bases spanning the gap. This CDR3 is CSVDSQRSDNEQFF. The CDR3 DNA sequence: TGCAGCGTTGACAGCCAGCGTTCCGACAATGAGCAGTTCTTC.

The rearrangement uses TRBV7-2 and TRBJ1-5, with 7 bases matching TRBD1. After removal of 5 bases from V and 4 bases from J, the junction contained 8 bases not matched to a gene. The length of the CDR3 is 15 residues. Germline V gene lookup returns CDR1 SGHTA and CDR2 FQGNSA. The chain's CDR3 is CASSLSGQVNQPQHF. CDR3 in DNA: TGTGCCAGCAGCCTCTCCGGACAGGTGAATCAGCCCCAGCATTTT.

The chain has TRBV18 and TRBJ1-3, with D hard to call. Germline V lookup: CDR1 KGHSH, CDR2 LQKENI. The CDR3 runs to 16 residues. Deletions cut 2 bases from V and 4 bases from J, with 15 bases between. CDR3 residues: CASSPGLTVGGNTIYF. The CDR3 DNA is TGTGCCAGCTCACCAGGACTTACAGTTGGAGGAAACACCATATATTTT.

The chain employs TRBV6-1 and TRBJ1-5; no definite D call. Trimming removed 5 bases from V and 6 bases from J, with 11 bases in between. The germline V gene has CDR1 MNHNS and CDR2 SASEGT. The CDR3 runs 13 residues. The CDR3, as DNA: TGTGCCAGCAGTCCGTTCCGTGGTCAGCCCCAGCATTTT. It encodes CASSPFRGQPQHF.

This chain joins TRBV20-1 and TRBJ2-7, with 8 bases fitting TRBD1. The CDR3 contains 11 residues. J was trimmed by 6 bases and V by 7 bases; bases with no gene match: 5. Germline V CDR1 and CDR2: DFQATT, SNEGSKA (reference sequence). DNA for the CDR3: TGCAGTGTAGCACAGGGGGGCGAGCAGTACTTC. As protein: CSVAQGGEQYF.

This sequence joins TRBV6-5 and TRBJ2-3, with 7 bases fitting TRBD2. Trimming at V came to 10 bases and at J to 12 bases, leaving 10 bases not matched to a gene. This CDR3 comprises 11 residues. CDR1 and CDR2 (germline): MNHEY, SVGAGI. CDR3 region: CAIGGSQIQYF. In nucleotides, the CDR3 is TGTGCCATCGGGGGGTCACAGATACAGTATTTT.

The DNA for the CDR3 is TGTGCCAGCAGGCACAGGGGGCTCGGCTATGGCTACACCTTC. Encoded protein: CASRHRGLGYGYTF. The chain couples TRBV2 to TRBJ1-2; 9 bases are a match to TRBD1. The CDR3 totals 14 residues. J gave up 4 bases and V 6 bases, and 6 bases lay outside the gene matches. Germline V CDR1 and CDR2: SNHLY, FYNNEI.

Only a few counts were recorded for this clone. The same CDR3 arises from other DNA sequences in this sample as well. V is TRBV27 and J is TRBJ1-6; TRBD1 agrees at 7 bases. Germline CDR1 and CDR2: MNHEY and SMNVEV (reference sequence). This CDR3 spans 15 amino acids. The V segment lost 6 bases and the J segment 0 bases; nucleotides outside the gene matches: 2. DNA of the CDR3: TGTGCCAGCAGACCAGGGGGCTCCTATAATTCACCCCTCCACTTT. Amino acid sequence: CASRPGGSYNSPLHF.

The rearrangement joins TRBV9 to TRBJ2-1, with 10 bases fitting TRBD2. The germline V gene has CDR1 SGDLS and CDR2 YYNGEE. V was clipped by 1 base and J by 9 bases; unmatched bases: 4. CDR3 size: 14 residues. CDR3 residues: CASSVLAGEGEQFF. The DNA for the CDR3 is TGTGCCAGCAGCGTACTAGCGGGAGAGGGTGAGCAGTTCTTC. The full variable domain, rest sourced from reference TRBV9 and TRBJ2-1, is DSGVTQTPKHLITATGQRVTLRCSPRSGDLSVYWYQQSLDQGLQFLIQYYNGEERAKGNILERFSAQQFPDLHSELNLSSLELGDSALYFCASSVLAGEGEQFFGPGTRLTVL.